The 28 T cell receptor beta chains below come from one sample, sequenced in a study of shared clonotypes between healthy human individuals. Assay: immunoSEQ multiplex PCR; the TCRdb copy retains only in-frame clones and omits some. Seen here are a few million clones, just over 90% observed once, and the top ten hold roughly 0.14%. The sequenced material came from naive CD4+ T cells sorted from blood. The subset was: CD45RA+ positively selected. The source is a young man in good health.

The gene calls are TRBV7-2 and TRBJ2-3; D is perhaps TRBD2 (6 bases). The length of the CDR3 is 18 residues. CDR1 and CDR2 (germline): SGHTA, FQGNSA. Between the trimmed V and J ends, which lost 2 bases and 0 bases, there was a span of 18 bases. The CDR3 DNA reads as TGTGCCAGCAGCTTAACCGGTTTTAGCGGCGCTAGCACAGATACGCAGTATTTT. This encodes CASSLTGFSGASTDTQYF. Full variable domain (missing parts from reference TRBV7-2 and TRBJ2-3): GAGVSQSPSNKVTEKGKDVELRCDPISGHTALYWYRQSLGQGLEFLIYFQGNSAPDKSGLPSDRFSAERTGGSVSTLTIQRTQQEDSAVYLCASSLTGFSGASTDTQYFGPGTRLTVL.

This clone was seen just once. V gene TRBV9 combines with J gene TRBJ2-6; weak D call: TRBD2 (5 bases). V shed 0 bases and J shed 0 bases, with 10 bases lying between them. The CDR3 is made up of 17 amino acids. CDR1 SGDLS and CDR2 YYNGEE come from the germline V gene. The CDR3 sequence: CASSVAGSPSGANVLTF. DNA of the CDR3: TGTGCCAGCAGCGTAGCGGGGAGTCCCTCTGGGGCCAACGTCCTGACTTTC.

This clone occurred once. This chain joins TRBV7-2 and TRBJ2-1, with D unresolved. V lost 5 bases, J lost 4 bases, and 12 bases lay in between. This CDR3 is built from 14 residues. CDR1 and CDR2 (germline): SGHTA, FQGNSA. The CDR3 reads CASSPESGYNEQFF. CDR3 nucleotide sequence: TGTGCCAGCAGCCCGGAATCCGGTTACAATGAGCAGTTCTTC.

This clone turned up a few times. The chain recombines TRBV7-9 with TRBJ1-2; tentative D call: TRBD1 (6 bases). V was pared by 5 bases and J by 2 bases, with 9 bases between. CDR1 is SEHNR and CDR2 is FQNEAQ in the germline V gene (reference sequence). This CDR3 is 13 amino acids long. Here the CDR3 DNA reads TGTGCCAGCAGCCGCGGACAGAACTATGGCTACACCTTC. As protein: CASSRGQNYGYTF.

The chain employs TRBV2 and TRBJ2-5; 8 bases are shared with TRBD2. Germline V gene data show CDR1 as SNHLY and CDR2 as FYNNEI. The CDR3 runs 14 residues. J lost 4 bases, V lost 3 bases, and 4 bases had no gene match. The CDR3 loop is CASSDGRGVETQYF. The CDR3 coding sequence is TGTGCCAGCAGTGACGGGAGGGGCGTAGAGACCCAGTACTTC.

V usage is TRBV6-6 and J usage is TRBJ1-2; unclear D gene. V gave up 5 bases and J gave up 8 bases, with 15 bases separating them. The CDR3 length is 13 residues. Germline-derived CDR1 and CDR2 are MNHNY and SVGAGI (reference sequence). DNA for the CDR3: TGTGCCAGCAGTACGGGAAGCCACCGGGGCTACACCTTC. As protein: CASSTGSHRGYTF.

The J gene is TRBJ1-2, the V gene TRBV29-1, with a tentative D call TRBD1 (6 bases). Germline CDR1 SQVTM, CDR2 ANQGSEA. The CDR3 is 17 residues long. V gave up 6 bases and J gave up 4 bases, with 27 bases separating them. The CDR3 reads CSVDRIFGPQGRYGYTF. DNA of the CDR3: TGCAGCGTCGATAGGATTTTCGGCCCTCAGGGGCGCTATGGCTACACCTTC. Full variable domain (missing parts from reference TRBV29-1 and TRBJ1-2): SAVISQKPSRDICQRGTSLTIQCQVDSQVTMMFWYRQQPGQSLTLIATANQGSEATYESGFVIDKFPISRPNLTFSTLTVSNMSPEDSSIYLCSVDRIFGPQGRYGYTFGSGTRLTVV.

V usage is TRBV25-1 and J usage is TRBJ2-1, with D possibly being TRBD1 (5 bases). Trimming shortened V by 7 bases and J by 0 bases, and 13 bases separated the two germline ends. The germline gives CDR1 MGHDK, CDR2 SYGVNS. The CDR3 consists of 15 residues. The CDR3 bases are TGTGCCAGCATTCAGGGTGGTGGCTCCTACAATGAGCAGTTCTTC. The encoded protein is CASIQGGGSYNEQFF.

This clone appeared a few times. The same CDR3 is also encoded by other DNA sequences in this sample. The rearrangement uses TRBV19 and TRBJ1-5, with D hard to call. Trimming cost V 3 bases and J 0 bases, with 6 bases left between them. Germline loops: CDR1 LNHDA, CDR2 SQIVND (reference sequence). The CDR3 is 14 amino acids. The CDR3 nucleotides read TGTGCCAGTAGTATCGGCGGTAGCAATCAGCCCCAGCATTTT. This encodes CASSIGGSNQPQHF.

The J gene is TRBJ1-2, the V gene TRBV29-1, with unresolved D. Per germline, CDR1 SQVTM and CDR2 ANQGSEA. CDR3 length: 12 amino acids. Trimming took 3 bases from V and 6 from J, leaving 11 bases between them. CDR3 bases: TGCAGCGTTGACGGGGAGAAGAATGGCTACACCTTC. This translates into CSVDGEKNGYTF.

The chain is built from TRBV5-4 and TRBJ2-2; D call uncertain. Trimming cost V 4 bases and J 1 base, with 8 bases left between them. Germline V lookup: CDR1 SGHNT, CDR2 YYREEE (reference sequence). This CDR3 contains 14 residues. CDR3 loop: CASSARVNTGELFF. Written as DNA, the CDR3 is TGTGCCAGCAGCGCGCGAGTGAACACCGGGGAGCTGTTTTTT. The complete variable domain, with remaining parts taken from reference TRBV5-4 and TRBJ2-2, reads ETGVTQSPTHLIKTRGQQVTLRCSSQSGHNTVSWYQQALGQGPQFIFQYYREEENGRGNFPPRFSGLQFPNYSSELNVNALELDDSALYLCASSARVNTGELFFGEGSRLTVL.

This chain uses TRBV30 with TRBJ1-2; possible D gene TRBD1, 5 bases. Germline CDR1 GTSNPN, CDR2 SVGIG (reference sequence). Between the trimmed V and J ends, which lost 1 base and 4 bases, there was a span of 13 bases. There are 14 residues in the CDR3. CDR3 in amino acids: CAWSAQGLGYGYTF. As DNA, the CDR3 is TGTGCCTGGAGTGCTCAGGGATTGGGCTATGGCTACACCTTC.

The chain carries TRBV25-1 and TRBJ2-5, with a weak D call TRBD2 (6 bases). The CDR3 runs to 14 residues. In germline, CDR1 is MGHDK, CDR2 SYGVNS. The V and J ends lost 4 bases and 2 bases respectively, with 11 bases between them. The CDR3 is CASSAWGDQETQYF. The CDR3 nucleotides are TGTGCCAGCAGTGCCTGGGGGGATCAAGAGACCCAGTACTTC. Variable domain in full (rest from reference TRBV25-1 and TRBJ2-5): EADIYQTPRYLVIGTGKKITLECSQTMGHDKMYWYQQDPGMELHLIHYSYGVNSTEKGDLSSESTVSRIRTEHFPLTLESARPSHTSQYLCASSAWGDQETQYFGPGTRLLVL.

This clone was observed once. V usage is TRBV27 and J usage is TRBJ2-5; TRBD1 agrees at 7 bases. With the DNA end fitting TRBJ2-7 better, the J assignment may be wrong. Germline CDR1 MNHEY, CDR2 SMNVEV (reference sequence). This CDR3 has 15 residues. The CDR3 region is CASSLRDSETYEQYF. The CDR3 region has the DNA TGTGCCAGCAGTTTACGGGACAGTGAAACCTACGAGCAGTACTTC.

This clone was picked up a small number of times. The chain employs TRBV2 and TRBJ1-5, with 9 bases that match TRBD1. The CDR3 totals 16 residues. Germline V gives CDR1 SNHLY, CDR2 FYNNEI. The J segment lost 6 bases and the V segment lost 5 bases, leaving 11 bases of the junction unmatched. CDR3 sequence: CASSPGQGVSGQPQHF. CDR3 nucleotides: TGTGCCAGCAGTCCGGGACAGGGTGTCAGCGGTCAGCCCCAGCATTTT.

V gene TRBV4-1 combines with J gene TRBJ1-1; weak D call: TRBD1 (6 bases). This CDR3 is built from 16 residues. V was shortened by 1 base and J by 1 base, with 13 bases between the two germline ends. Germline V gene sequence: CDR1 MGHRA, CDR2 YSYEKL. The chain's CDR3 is CASSQGFVGGNTEAFF. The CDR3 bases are TGCGCCAGCAGCCAAGGTTTTGTAGGGGGGAACACTGAAGCTTTCTTT.

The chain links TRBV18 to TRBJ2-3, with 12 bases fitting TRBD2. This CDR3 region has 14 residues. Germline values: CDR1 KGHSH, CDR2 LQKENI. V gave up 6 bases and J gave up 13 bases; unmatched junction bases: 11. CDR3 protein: CASSGTSGSGGEYF. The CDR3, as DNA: TGTGCCAGCTCCGGGACTAGCGGGTCAGGCGGGGAGTATTTT.

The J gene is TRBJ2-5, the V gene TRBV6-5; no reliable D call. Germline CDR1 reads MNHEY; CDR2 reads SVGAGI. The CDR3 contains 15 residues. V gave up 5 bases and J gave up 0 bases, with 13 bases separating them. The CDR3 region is CASSQLDGYQETQYF. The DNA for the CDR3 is TGTGCCAGCAGTCAGCTGGACGGGTACCAAGAGACCCAGTACTTC.

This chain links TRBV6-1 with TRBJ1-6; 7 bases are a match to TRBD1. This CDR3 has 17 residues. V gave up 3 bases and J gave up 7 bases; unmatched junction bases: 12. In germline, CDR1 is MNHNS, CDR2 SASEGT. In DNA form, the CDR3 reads TGTGCCAGCAGTGACGTAACGTCGACAGGGAGCAATTCACCCCTCCACTTT. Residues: CASSDVTSTGSNSPLHF.

The CDR3, as DNA: TGTGCCAGCAGGGGACAGGTAGCCTACGAGCAGTACTTC. The encoded protein is CASRGQVAYEQYF. The chain employs TRBV6-1 and TRBJ2-7; 8 nucleotides line up with TRBD1. This CDR3 has 13 residues. After removal of 6 bases from V and 2 bases from J, the junction contained 3 bases not matched to a gene. CDR1 is MNHNS, CDR2 SASEGT, per germline.

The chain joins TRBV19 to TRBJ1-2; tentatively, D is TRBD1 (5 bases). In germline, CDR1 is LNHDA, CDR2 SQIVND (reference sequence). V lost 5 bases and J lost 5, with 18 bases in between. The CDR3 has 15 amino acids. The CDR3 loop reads CASSFPQTVRYGYTF. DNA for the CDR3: TGTGCCAGTAGTTTTCCTCAGACAGTGCGATATGGCTACACCTTC.

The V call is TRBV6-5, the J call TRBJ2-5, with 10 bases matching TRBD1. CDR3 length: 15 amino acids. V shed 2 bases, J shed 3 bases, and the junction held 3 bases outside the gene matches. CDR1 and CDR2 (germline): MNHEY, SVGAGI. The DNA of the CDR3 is TGTGCCAGCAGTTACGCGGGACAGGGGAAAGAGACCCAGTACTTC. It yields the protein CASSYAGQGKETQYF.

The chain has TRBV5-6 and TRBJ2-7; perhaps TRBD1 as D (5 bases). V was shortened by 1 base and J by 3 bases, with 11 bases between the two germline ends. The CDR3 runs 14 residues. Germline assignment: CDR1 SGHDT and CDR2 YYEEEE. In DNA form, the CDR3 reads TGTGCCAGCAGCTTGAGTGACAGCATCTACGAGCAGTACTTC. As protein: CASSLSDSIYEQYF. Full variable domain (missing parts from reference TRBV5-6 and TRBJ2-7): DAGVTQSPTHLIKTRGQQVTLRCSPKSGHDTVSWYQQALGQGPQFIFQYYEEEERQRGNFPDRFSGHQFPNYSSELNVNALLLGDSALYLCASSLSDSIYEQYFGPGTRLTVT.

The CDR3 nucleotides are TGTGCCACCAGCAGAGATCCGCTTGAATCCGGCTACACCTTC. It encodes CATSRDPLESGYTF. The chain is built from TRBV15 and TRBJ1-2; no clear D gene. The CDR3 contains 14 residues. Germline-derived CDR1 and CDR2 are LNHNV and YYDKDF (reference sequence). V lost 0 bases and J 8 bases, leaving 13 bases between the germline ends.

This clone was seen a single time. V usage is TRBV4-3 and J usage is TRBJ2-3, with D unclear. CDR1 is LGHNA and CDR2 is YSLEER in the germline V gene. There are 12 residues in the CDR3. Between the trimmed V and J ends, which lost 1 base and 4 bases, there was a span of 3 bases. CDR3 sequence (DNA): TGCGCCAGCAGCCAAGGTGCAGATACGCAGTATTTT. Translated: CASSQGADTQYF.

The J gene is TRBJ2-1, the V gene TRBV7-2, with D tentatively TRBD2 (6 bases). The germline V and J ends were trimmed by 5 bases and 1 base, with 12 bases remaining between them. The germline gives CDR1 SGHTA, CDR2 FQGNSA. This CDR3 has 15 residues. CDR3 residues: CASSPGGASYNEQFF. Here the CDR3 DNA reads TGTGCCAGCAGCCCCGGCGGGGCGTCCTACAATGAGCAGTTCTTC.

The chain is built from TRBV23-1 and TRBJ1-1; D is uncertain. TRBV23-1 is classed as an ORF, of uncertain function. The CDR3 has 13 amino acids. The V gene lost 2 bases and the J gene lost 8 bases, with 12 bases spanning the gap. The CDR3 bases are TGCGCCAGCAGTCAACCCTCGGGAGGAGAAGCTTTCTTT. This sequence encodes CASSQPSGGEAFF.

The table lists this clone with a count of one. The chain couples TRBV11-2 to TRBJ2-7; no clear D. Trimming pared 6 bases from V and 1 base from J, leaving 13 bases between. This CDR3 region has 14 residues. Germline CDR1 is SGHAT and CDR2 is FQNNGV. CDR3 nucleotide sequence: TGTGCCAGCAGTTTGGAAACGAGGTCCTACGAGCAGTACTTC. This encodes CASSLETRSYEQYF. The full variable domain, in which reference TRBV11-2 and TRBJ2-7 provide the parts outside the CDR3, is EAGVAQSPRYKIIEKRQSVAFWCNPISGHATLYWYQQILGQGPKLLIQFQNNGVVDDSQLPKDRFSAERLKGVDSTLKIQPAKLEDSAVYLCASSLETRSYEQYFGPGTRLTVT.